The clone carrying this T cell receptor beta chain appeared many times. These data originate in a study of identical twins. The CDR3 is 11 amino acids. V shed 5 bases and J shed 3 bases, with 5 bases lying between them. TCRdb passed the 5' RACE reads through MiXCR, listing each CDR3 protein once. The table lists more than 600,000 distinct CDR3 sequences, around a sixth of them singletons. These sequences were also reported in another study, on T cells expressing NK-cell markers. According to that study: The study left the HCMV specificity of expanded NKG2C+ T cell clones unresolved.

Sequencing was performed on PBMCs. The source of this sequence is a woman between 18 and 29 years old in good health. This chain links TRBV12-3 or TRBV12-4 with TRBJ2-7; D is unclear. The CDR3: CASSGLYEQYF. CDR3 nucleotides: TGTGCCAGCAGTGGCCTCTACGAGCAGTACTTC.